The sequence of this T cell receptor (beta chain) was determined in a study of cytomegalovirus exposure and HLA in healthy donors. At the level of the study: Findings of an earlier analysis included about 120 million unique TCR beta sequences from 200 million or so T cells. Whole-study results and caveats: Trimming of TCR beta V- and J-genes showed a link, identified in a later analysis, to a missense DCLRE1C variant. Previous analysis showed most TCR beta V segments were productive about 90% or about 30% of the time.

This PCR relied on a set of 60 Vbeta primers and 13 Jbeta primers. This table comes from immunoSEQ multiplex PCR, and its TCRdb copy is limited to in-frame clones, with some not included. Of around 120,000 clones in the sample, about 16% are singletons; the top ten hold under 2.5%. This clone was counted only a few times. Its specificity is unknown. This sequence originates from a woman between 18 and 29 years old in good health and CMV-seronegative. Sequencing input: PBMCs.

The CDR3 protein is CASSPQRVAYEQYF. The CDR3 DNA reads TGCGCCAGCAGCCCCCAGAGGGTTGCCTACGAGCAGTACTTC. The chain combines TRBV5-1 with TRBJ2-7; the D gene is possibly TRBD2 (5 bases). Trimming took 4 bases from V and 2 from J, leaving 13 bases between them. The CDR3 totals 14 residues. CDR1 and CDR2 (germline): SGHRS, YFSETQ. Looking up the rest from reference TRBV5-1 and TRBJ2-7 gives the full variable domain: KAGVTQTPRYLIKTRGQQVTLSCSPISGHRSVSWYQQTPGQGLQFLFEYFSETQRNKGNFPGRFSGRQFSNSRSEMNVSTLELGDSALYLCASSPQRVAYEQYFGPGTRLTVT.